This TCR beta chain originates from a study of shared clonotypes between healthy human individuals. The study, taken as a whole, reports: Around 4.9% of naive CD4 clonotypes were shared across four donors. Tissue TCR repertoires likely differ from these blood-only repertoires. Relative to their counterparts shared across all four donors, non-shared clonotypes exhibited diminished generation probabilities. Clonotype sharing among donors, it was expected, would be affected by sequencing depth.

Sequencing was performed with immunoSEQ multiplex PCR; in TCRdb, only in-frame clones are kept and a portion is missing. Here the sample spans 2,500,000 or so clones, less than 95% being singletons. The CDR3 spans 15 residues. In germline, CDR1 is SGDLS, CDR2 YYNGEE. V dropped 1 base and J dropped 0; count of bases not matched to a gene: 1. This clone occurred a few times. Its specificity is unknown. The sample taken for sequencing was naive CD4+ T cells from PBMCs. The subset is: CD45RA+ positively selected. The origin of this receptor is a man between 18 and 35 years old in good health. Some clones in this sample may be carry-over from other donors' samples. The chain combines TRBV9 with TRBJ2-1; TRBD2 matches at 7 bases. Here the CDR3 DNA reads TGTGCCAGCAGCGTAAGCGGGACCTCCTACAATGAGCAGTTCTTC. Its translation is CASSVSGTSYNEQFF.